The text below deals with one T cell receptor (beta chain). These data are taken from a study of blood T cell repertoires in COVID-19. Study context: Samples representing acute and convalescent COVID-19 were sourced from the United States, Italy and Spain. From T cells, B-cell-depleted T cells, or PBMCs came the material, which was cDNA or gDNA.

Trimming removed 3 bases at V and 10 bases at J, with 17 bases between. The CDR3 length is 14 residues. Per germline, CDR1 SGHKS and CDR2 YYEKEE (reference sequence). Clones were read by immunoSEQ multiplex PCR, and TCRdb kept only the in-frame ones, dropping some. The sample lists fewer than 45,000 clones; around 90% were seen once. Sequencing was performed on peripheral blood. This sequence was found in a woman aged 40 to 50 with acute or convalescent COVID-19. The rearrangement uses TRBV5-5 and TRBJ2-1; TRBD2 is a possible D gene (6 bases). The CDR3 bases are TGTGCCAGCAGCTCAACCGGGACTGCAGTCGAGCAGTTCTTC. Translated, it gives CASSSTGTAVEQFF.